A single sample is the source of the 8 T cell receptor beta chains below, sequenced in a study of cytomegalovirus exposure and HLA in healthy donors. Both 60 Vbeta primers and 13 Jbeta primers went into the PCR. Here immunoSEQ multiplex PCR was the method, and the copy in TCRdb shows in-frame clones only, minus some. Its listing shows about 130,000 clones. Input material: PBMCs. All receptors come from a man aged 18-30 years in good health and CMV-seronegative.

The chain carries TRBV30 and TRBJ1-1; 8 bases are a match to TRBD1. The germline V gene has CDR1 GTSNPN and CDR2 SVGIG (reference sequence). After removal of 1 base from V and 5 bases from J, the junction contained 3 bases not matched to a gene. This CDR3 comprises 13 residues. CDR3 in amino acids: CAWSGRGRTEAFF. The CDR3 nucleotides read TGTGCCTGGAGTGGCAGGGGGCGAACTGAAGCTTTCTTT.

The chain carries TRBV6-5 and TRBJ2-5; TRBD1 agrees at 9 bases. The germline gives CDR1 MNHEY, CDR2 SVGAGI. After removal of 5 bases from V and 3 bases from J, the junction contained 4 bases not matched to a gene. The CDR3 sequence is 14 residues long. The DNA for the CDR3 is TGTGCCAGCAGTGATTGGGACAGGGAAGAGACCCAGTACTTC. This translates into CASSDWDREETQYF.

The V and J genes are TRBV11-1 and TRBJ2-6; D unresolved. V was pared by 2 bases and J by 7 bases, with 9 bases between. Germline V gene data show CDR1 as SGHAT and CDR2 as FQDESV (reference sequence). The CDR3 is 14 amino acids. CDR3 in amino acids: CASSLTLTANVLTF. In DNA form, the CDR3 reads TGTGCCAGCAGCTTAACTCTAACCGCCAACGTCCTGACTTTC.

This CDR3 reads CASSYGSAETQYF. In DNA, the CDR3 is TGTGCCAGCAGTTACGGTAGCGCGGAGACCCAGTACTTC. V and J are TRBV6-6 and TRBJ2-5, with D perhaps matching TRBD2 (5 bases). CDR3 length: 13 amino acids. V was clipped by 2 bases and J by 5 bases, with 9 bases between them. Germline lookup yields CDR1 MNHNY and CDR2 SVGAGI (reference sequence).

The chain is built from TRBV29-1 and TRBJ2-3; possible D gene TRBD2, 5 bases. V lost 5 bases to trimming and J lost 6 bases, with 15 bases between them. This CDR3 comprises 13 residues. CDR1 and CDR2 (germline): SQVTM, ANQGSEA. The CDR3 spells CSVRSRGWDTQYF. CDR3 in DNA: TGCAGCGTTAGGAGCCGGGGATGGGATACGCAGTATTTT.

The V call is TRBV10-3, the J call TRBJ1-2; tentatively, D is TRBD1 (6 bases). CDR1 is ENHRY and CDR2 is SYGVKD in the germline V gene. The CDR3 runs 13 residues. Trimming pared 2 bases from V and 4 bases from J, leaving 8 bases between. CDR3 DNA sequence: TGTGCCATCAGTGAGGGGGGCGGCTATGGCTACACCTTC. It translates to CAISEGGGYGYTF.

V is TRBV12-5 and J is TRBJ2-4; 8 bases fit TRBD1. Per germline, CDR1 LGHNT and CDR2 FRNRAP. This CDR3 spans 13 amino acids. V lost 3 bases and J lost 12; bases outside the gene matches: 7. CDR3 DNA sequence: TGTGCTAGTGGTTTCCGGGACAGGTCGAATCAGTACTTC. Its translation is CASGFRDRSNQYF.

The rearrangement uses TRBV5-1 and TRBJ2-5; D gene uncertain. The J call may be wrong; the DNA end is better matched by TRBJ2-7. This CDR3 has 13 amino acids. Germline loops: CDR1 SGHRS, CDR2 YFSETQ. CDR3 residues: CASSLAVLYEQYF. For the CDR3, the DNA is TGCGCCAGCAGCTTGGCGGTACTATACGAGCAGTACTTC.